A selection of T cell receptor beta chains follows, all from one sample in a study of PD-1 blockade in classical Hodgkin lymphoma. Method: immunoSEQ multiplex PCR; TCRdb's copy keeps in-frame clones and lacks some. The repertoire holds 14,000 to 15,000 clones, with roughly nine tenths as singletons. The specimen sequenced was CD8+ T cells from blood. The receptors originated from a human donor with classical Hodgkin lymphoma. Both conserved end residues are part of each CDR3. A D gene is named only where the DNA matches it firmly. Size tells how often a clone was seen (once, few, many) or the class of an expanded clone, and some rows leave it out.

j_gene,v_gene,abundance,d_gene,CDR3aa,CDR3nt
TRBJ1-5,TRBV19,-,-,CASTLAMGFSNQPQHF,TGTGCCAGTACCCTAGCGATGGGCTTTAGCAATCAGCCCCAGCATTTT
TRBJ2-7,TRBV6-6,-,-,CASSPSRGTGSYEQYF,TGTGCCAGCAGTCCCTCGCGTGGGACCGGATCCTACGAGCAGTACTTC
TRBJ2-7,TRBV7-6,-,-,CASSLKAEDYEQYF,TGTGCCAGCAGCTTAAAGGCGGAGGACTACGAGCAGTACTTC
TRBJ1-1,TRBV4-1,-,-,CASSLLTGPRNTEAFF,TGCGCCAGCAGCCTATTAACGGGCCCAAGGAACACTGAAGCTTTCTTT
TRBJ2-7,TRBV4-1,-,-,CASSLGSAYSYEQYF,TGCGCCAGCAGCCTAGGTAGCGCCTACTCCTACGAGCAGTACTTC
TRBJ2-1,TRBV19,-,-,CASSAGHYNEQFF,TGTGCCAGTAGTGCAGGTCACTACAATGAGCAGTTCTTC
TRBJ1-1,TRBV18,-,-,CASSLPGLEAFF,TGTGCCAGCTCACTCCCCGGGCTTGAAGCTTTCTTT
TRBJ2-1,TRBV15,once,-,CATSSFLVPANEQFF,TGTGCCACCAGCAGCTTTCTCGTGCCAGCGAATGAGCAGTTCTTC
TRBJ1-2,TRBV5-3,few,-,CARSLRSSPTYGYTF,TGTGCCAGAAGCCTTCGATCCTCCCCTACCTATGGCTACACCTTC
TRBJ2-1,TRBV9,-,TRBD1,CASSVGGQGNEQFF,TGTGCCAGCAGCGTTGGGGGACAGGGCAATGAGCAGTTCTTC
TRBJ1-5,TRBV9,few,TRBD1,CASSGTGGSQPQHF,TGTGCCAGCAGCGGGACAGGGGGATCTCAGCCCCAGCATTTT
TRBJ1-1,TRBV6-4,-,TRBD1,CASSSGQDVAEAFF,TGTGCCAGCAGTAGCGGACAGGACGTTGCTGAAGCTTTCTTT
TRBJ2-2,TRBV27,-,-,CASSPSNTGELFF,TGTGCCAGCAGCCCATCGAACACCGGGGAGCTGTTTTTT
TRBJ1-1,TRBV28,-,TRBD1,CASSFTGESPTEAFF,TGTGCCAGCAGTTTTACAGGGGAAAGTCCCACTGAAGCTTTCTTT
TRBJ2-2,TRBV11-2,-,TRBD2,CASSFGTSGVGELFF,TGTGCCAGCAGCTTTGGGACTAGCGGGGTAGGGGAGCTGTTTTTT
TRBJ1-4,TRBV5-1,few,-,CASSFGSQEKLFF,TGCGCCAGCAGCTTTGGATCTCAGGAAAAACTGTTTTTT
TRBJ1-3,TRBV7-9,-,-,CASSDPDLSGNTIYF,TGTGCCAGCAGCGACCCAGACCTCTCTGGAAACACCATATATTTT
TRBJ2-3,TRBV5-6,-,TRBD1,CASRRTGQVSDTQYF,TGTGCCAGCAGACGGACGGGACAGGTATCAGATACGCAGTATTTT
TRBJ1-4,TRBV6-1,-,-,CASSPTWDKGEKLFF,TGTGCCAGCAGCCCCACCTGGGACAAAGGGGAAAAACTGTTTTTT
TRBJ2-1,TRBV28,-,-,CASTDGPDEQFF,TGTGCCAGCACCGACGGTCCGGATGAGCAGTTCTTC
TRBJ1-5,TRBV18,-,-,CASSPRGDQPQHF,TGTGCCAGCTCACCCCGGGGGGATCAGCCCCAGCATTTT
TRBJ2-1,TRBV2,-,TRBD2,CASSTSGSGFNEQFF,TGTGCCAGCAGTACTAGCGGGAGCGGATTCAATGAGCAGTTCTTC
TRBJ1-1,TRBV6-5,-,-,CASRGGVNTEAFF,TGTGCCTCCAGGGGCGGCGTGAACACTGAAGCTTTCTTT